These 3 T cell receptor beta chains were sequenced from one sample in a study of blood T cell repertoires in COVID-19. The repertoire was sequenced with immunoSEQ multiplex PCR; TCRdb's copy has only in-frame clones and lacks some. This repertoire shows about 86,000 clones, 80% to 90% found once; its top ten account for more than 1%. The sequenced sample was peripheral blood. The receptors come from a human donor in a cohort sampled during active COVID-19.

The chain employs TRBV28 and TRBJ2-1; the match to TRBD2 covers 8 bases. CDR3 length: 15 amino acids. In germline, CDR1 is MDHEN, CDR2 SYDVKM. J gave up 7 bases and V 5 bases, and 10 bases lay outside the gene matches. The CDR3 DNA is TGTGCCAGCAGTCCAGCGGGAGAGCGTCGGAATGAGCAGTTCTTC. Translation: CASSPAGERRNEQFF. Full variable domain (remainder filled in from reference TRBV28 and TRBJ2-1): DVKVTQSSRYLVKRTGEKVFLECVQDMDHENMFWYRQDPGLGLRLIYFSYDVKMKEKGDIPEGYSVSREKKERFSLILESASTNQTSMYLCASSPAGERRNEQFFGPGTRLTVL.

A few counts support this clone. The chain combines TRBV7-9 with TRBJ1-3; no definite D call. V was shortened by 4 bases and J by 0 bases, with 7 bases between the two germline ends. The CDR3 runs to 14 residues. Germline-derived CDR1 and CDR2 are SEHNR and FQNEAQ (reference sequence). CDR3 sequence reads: CASSSLVSGNTIYF. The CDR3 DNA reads TGTGCCAGCAGCTCCCTCGTCTCTGGAAACACCATATATTTT.

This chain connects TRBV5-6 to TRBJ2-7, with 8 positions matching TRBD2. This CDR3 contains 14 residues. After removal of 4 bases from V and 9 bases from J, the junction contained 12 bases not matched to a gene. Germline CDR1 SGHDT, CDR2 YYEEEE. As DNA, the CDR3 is TGTGCCAGCAGCCCGGGGGGGACCGAACTCGGGCAGTACTTC. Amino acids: CASSPGGTELGQYF.